This T cell receptor (beta chain) appears in the sequencing data of a study of blood T cell repertoires in COVID-19. For the study at large: Acute-phase and convalescent COVID-19 samples originated in the United States, Italy and Spain. The cDNA or gDNA used as material had been derived from T cells, B-cell-depleted T cells, or PBMCs.

Participants spanned ages about 18 to 100 years and resided in about two dozen US areas. The V segment lost 3 bases and the J segment 2 bases; nucleotides outside the gene matches: 6. This CDR3 is built from 17 residues. Germline lookup yields CDR1 MNHNS and CDR2 SASEGT. Sequencing was performed with immunoSEQ multiplex PCR; in TCRdb, only in-frame clones are kept and a portion is missing. Of fewer than 400,000 clones listed, over 80% are singletons. Specimen: PBMCs or T cells enriched from blood (not recorded which). The V gene is TRBV6-1, the J gene TRBJ2-6; 8 bases match TRBD1. The receptor was isolated from a man aged 25 to 45 who had recovered from COVID-19. Here the CDR3 reads CASSESTGDPGANVLTF. The CDR3 nucleotides read TGTGCCAGCAGTGAGTCGACAGGGGATCCTGGGGCCAACGTCCTGACTTTC.